The 2 T cell receptor beta chains in this list originate from one sample, sequenced in a study of cytomegalovirus exposure and HLA in healthy donors (dated by TCRdb to about 2017). Libraries were made using the immunoSEQ multiplex PCR assay. The multiplex PCR relied on a mix of 60 forward primers for TCR Vbeta segments and 13 reverse primers for TCR Jbeta segments. The clones in this table, taken by TCRdb from immuneACCESS, are in-frame only. Not every clone is retained; where verified, under half of the shortfall comes from an unresolved V gene, and the cause of the rest is unknown. For this sample there are 180,000 or so clones; around three quarters appear just once. Together, the top ten hold 1.5% to 2% of the sample. The sample was PBMCs. All receptors derive from a young woman in good health and CMV-seronegative.

The chain links TRBV9 to TRBJ2-3; the D is unclear. Between the trimmed V and J ends, which lost 0 bases and 2 bases, there was a span of 7 bases. Looked up from germline, CDR1 is SGDLS and CDR2 is YYNGEE. The CDR3 runs to 14 residues. CDR3 sequence reads: CASSVVSTTDTQYF. The DNA of the CDR3 is TGTGCCAGCAGCGTAGTCTCTACCACAGATACGCAGTATTTT.

The CDR3 loop reads CASSPTSGTSKLDTQYF. The CDR3 nucleotides are TGTGCCAGCAGTCCCACTAGCGGGACTAGCAAATTAGATACGCAGTATTTT. The chain carries TRBV27 and TRBJ2-3; 10 bases align to TRBD2. From germline, CDR1 is MNHEY and CDR2 SMNVEV (reference sequence). The CDR3 length is 17 residues. With 5 bases clipped from V and 5 bases from J, the junction kept 13 bases outside the gene matches.